Sequencing of this T cell receptor (beta chain) was carried out in a study of vaccination effects on CD4 cells after COVID-19. Looking at the study overall: Samples came 142 and 148 days after COVID-19 diagnosis, before vaccination.

Prior to sequencing, the ViraFEST assay stimulated PBMC with viral peptide pools, which expanded the antigen-specific CD4+ T cells. CD4+ T cells were isolated after roughly nine days of culture. PCR confirmed that the person was infected with SARS-CoV-2 between March and December 2020. CDR1 and CDR2 from the germline V gene are LNHDA and SQIVND (reference sequence). This CDR3 region has 16 residues. Germline trimming cut 2 bases from V and 3 bases from J; bases unmatched to any gene: 7. Profiled with immunoSEQ multiplex PCR; TCRdb holds only in-frame clones, not every one. The sample consists of 20,000 to 30,000 clones, roughly 69% of them appearing once. For this clone: Antigen specificity is unknown.

General study results and limits: Late in the post-vaccination period, infection-induced and vaccine-induced clones underwent marked clonal contraction.

This specimen was CD4+ T cells from PBMCs cultured with SARS-CoV-2 spike peptides, taken before COVID-19 vaccination. This receptor was identified in a human donor who had a prior SARS-CoV-2 infection. The chain couples TRBV19 to TRBJ2-1; 7 positions match TRBD2. The CDR3 DNA sequence: TGTGCCAGTAGTATATCGGGGCTAGCGGACTACAATGAGCAGTTCTTC. Its translation: CASSISGLADYNEQFF.